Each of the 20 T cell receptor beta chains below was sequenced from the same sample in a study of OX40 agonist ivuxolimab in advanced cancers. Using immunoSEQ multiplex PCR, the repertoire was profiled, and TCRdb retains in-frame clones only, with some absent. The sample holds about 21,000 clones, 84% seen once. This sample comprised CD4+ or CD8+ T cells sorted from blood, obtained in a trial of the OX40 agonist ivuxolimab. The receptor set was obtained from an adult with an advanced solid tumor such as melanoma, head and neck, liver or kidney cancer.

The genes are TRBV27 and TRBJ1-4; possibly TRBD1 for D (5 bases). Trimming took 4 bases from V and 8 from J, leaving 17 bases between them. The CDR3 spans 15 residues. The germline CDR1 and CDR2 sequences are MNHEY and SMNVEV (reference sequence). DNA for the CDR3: TGTGCCAGCAGTTATCGACAGAGGCGACAGGAAAAACTGTTTTTT. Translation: CASSYRQRRQEKLFF.

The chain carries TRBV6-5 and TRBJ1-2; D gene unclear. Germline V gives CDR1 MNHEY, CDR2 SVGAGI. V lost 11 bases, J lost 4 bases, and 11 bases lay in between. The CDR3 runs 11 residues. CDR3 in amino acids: CAATAGYGYTF. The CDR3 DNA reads TGTGCCGCGACGGCGGGCTATGGCTACACCTTC.

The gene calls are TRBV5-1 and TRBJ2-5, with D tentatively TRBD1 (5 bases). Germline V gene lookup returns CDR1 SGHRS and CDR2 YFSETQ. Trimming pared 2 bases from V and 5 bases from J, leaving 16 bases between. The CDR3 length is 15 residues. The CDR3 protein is CASSLTPATGETQYF. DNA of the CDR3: TGCGCCAGCAGCTTAACCCCAGCAACAGGCGAGACCCAGTACTTC.

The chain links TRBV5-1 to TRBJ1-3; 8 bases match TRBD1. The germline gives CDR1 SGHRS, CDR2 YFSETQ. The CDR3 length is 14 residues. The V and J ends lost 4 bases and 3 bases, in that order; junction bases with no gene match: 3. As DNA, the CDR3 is TGCGCCAGCAGCCCGGGACAGGTTGGAAACACCATATATTTT. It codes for CASSPGQVGNTIYF.

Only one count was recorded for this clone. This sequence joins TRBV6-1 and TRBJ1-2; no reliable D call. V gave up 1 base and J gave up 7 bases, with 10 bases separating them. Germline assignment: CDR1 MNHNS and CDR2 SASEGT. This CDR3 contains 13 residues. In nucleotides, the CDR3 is TGTGCCAGCAGTGAAGGGACCGCAATTGGCTACACCTTC. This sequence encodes CASSEGTAIGYTF.

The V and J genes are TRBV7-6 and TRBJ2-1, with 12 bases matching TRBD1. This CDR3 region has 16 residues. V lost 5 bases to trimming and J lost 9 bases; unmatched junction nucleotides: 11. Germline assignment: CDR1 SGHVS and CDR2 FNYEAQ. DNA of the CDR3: TGTGCCAGCAGCGTGGGACAGGGGGCCTTAGGGGGTGAGCAGTTCTTC. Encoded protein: CASSVGQGALGGEQFF.

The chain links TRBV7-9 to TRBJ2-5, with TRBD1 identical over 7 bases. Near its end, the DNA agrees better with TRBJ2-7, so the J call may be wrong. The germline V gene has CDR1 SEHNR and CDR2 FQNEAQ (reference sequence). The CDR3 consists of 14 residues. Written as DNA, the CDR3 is TGTGCCATCCAGCTTCTTGACAGGGACCACGAGCAGTACTTC. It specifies CAIQLLDRDHEQYF.

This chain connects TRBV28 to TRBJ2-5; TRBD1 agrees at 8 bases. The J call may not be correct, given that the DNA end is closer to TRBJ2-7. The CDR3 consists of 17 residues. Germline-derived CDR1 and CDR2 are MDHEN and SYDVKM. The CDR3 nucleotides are TGTGCCAGCAGTTATTTGGGTATTGGGACAGGTGATTACGAGCAGTACTTC. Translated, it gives CASSYLGIGTGDYEQYF.

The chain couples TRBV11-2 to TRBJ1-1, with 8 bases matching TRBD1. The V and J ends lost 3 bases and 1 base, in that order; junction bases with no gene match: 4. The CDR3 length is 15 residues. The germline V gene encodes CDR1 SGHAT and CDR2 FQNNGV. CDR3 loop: CASSFRGQGNTEAFF. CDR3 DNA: TGTGCCAGCAGCTTCAGAGGACAGGGGAACACTGAAGCTTTCTTT.

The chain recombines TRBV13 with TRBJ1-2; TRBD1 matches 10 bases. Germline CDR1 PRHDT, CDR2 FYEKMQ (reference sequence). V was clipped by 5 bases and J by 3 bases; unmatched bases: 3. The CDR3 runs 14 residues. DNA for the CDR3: TGTGCCAGCAGCCTTGGGACAGGGGACTATGGCTACACCTTC. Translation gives CASSLGTGDYGYTF.

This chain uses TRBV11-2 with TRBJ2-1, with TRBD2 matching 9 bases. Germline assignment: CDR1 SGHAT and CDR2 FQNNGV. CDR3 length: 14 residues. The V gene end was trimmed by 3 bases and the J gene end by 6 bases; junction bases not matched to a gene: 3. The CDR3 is CASSLGTSPNEQFF. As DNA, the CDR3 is TGTGCCAGCAGCTTGGGGACTAGCCCCAATGAGCAGTTCTTC.

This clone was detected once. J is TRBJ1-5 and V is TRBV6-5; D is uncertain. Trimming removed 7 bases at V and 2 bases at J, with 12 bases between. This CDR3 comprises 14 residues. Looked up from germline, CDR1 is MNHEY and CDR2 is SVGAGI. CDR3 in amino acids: CASKSASGNQPQHF. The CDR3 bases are TGTGCCAGCAAATCGGCGTCTGGCAATCAGCCCCAGCATTTT.

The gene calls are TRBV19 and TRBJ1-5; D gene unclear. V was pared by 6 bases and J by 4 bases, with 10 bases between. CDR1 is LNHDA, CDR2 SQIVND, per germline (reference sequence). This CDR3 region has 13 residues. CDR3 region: CASRDTDNQPQHF. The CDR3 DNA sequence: TGTGCCAGTAGGGATACCGATAATCAGCCCCAGCATTTT.

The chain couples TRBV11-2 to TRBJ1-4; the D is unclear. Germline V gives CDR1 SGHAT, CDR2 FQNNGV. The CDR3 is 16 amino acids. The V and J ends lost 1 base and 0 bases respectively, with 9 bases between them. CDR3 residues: CASSLGDFTTNEKLFF. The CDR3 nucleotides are TGTGCCAGCAGCTTAGGTGATTTTACAACTAATGAAAAACTGTTTTTT.

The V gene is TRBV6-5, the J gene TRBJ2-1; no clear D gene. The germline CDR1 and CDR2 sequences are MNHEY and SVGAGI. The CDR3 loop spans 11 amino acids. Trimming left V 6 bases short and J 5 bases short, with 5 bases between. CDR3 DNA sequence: TGTGCCAGCAGAATCAACAATGAGCAGTTCTTC. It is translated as CASRINNEQFF.

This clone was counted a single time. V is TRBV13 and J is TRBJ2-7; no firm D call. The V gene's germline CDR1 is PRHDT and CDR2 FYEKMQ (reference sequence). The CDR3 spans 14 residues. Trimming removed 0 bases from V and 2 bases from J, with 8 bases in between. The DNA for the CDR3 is TGTGCCAGCAGCTTAGGGGGAATTACCTACGAGCAGTACTTC. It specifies CASSLGGITYEQYF.

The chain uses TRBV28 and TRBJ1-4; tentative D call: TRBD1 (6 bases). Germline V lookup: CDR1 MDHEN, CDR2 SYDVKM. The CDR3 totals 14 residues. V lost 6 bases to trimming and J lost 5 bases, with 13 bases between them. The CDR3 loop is CASSQQGWNEKLFF. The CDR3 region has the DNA TGTGCCAGCAGCCAACAGGGATGGAATGAAAAACTGTTTTTT.

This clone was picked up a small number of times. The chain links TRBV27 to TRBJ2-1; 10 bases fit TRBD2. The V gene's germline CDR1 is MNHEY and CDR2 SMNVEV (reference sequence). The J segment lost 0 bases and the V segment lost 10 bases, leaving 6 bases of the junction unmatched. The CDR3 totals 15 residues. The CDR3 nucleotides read TGTGCCACGTCCGGGACTAGCGTCTCCTACAATGAGCAGTTCTTC. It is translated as CATSGTSVSYNEQFF.

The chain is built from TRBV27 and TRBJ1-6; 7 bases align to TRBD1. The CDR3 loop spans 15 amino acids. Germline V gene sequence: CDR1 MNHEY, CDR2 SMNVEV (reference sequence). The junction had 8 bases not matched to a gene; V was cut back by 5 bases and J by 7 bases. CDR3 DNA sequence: TGTGCCAGCAGTGCAAGGACAGGAACAAATTCACCCCTCCACTTT. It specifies CASSARTGTNSPLHF.

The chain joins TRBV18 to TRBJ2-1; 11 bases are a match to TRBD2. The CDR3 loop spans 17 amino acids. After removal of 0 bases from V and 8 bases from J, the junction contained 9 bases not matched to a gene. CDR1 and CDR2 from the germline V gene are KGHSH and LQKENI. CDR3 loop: CASSPPVTSGRIDEQFF. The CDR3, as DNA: TGTGCCAGCTCACCACCGGTCACTAGCGGGAGAATTGATGAGCAGTTCTTC. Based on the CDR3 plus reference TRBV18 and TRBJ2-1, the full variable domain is NAGVMQNPRHLVRRRGQEARLRCSPMKGHSHVYWYRQLPEEGLKFMVYLQKENIIDESGMPKERFSAEFPKEGPSILRIQQVVRGDSAAYFCASSPPVTSGRIDEQFFGPGTRLTVL.